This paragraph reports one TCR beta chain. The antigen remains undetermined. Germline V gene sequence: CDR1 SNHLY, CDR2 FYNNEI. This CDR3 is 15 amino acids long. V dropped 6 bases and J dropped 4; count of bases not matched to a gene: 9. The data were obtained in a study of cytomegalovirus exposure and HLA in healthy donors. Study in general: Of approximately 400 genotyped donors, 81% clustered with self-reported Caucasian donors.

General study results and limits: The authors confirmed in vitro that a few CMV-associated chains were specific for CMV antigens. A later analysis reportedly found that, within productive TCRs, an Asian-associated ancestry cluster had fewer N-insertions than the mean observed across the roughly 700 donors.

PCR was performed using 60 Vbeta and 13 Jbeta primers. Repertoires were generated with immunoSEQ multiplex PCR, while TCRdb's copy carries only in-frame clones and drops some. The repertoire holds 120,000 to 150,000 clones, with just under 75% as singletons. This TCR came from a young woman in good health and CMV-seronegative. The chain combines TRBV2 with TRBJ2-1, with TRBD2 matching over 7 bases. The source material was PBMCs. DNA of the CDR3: TGTGCCAGCAGCAGCAAAGCGGGGATGTACAATGAGCAGTTCTTC. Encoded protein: CASSSKAGMYNEQFF.